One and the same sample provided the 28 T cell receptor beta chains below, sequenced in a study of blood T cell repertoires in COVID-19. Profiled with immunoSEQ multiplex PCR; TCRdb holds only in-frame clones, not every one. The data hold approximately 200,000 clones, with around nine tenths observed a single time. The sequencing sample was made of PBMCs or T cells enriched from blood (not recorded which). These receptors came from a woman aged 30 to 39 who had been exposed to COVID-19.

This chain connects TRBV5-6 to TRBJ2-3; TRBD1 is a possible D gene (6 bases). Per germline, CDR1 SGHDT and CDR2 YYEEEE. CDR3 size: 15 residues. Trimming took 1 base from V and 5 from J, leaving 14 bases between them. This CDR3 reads CASSLFGQRGDTQYF. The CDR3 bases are TGTGCCAGCAGCTTGTTTGGACAGCGAGGAGATACGCAGTATTTT.

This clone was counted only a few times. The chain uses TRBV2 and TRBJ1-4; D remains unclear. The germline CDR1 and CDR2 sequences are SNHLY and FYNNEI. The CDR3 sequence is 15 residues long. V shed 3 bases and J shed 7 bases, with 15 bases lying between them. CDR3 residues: CASSDQLRGTEKLFF. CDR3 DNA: TGTGCCAGCAGTGATCAGCTACGGGGTACTGAAAAACTGTTTTTT.

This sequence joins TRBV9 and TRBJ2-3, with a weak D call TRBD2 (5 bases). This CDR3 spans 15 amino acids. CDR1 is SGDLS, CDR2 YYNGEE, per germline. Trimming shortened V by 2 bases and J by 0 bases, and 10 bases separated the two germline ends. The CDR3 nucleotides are TGTGCCAGCAGCGTGAGCGGCACAAGCACAGATACGCAGTATTTT. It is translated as CASSVSGTSTDTQYF.

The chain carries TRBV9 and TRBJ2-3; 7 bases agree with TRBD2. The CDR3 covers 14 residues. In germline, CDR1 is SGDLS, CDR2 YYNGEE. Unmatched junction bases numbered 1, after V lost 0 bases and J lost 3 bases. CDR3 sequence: CASSVDGGTDTQYF. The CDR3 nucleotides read TGTGCCAGCAGCGTAGACGGGGGGACAGATACGCAGTATTTT.

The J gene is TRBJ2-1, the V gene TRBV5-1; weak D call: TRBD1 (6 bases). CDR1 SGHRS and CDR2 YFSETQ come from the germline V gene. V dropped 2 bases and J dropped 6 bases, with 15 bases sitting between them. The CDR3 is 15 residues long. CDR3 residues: CASSLRQGSGNEQFF. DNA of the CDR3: TGCGCCAGCAGCTTAAGGCAGGGGAGTGGCAATGAGCAGTTCTTC.

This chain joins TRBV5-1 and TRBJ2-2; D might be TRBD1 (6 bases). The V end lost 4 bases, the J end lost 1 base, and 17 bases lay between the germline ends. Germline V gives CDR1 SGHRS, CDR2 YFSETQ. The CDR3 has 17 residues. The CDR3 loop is CASSPKAKQGNTGELFF. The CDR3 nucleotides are TGCGCCAGCAGCCCGAAGGCCAAACAGGGGAACACCGGGGAGCTGTTTTTT.

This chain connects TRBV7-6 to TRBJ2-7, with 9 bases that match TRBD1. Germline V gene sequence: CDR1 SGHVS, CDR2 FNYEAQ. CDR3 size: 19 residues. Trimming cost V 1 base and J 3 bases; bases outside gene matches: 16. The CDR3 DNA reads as TGTGCCAGCAGCTTAGATGGGACAGGGATCGTCGGTACGGACTACGAGCAGTACTTC. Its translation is CASSLDGTGIVGTDYEQYF.

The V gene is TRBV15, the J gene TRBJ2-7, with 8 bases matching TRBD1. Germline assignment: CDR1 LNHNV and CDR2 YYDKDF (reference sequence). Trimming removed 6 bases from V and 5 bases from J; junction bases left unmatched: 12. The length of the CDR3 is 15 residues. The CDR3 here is CATRAGGQGYDEQYF. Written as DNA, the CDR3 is TGTGCCACCAGAGCCGGAGGACAGGGTTACGACGAGCAGTACTTC.

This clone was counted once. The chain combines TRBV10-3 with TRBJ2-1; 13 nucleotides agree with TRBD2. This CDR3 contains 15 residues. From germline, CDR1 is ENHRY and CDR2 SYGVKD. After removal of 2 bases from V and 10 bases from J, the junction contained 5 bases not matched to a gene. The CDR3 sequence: CAISERGLAGPEQFF. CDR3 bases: TGTGCCATCAGTGAGCGGGGACTAGCGGGGCCGGAGCAGTTCTTC.

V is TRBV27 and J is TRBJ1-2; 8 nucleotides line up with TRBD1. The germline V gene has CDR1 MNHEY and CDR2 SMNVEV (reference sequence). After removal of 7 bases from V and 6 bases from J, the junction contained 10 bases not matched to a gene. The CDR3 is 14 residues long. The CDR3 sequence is CASTPTGTGDGYTF. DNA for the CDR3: TGTGCCAGCACCCCGACAGGGACAGGCGATGGCTACACCTTC.

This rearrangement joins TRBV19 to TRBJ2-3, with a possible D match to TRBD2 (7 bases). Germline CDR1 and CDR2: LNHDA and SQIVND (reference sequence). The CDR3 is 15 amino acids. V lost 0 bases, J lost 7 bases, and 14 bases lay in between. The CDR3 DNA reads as TGTGCCAGTAGTATAGATCTCAGGGGAGGGAATACGCAGTATTTT. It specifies CASSIDLRGGNTQYF.

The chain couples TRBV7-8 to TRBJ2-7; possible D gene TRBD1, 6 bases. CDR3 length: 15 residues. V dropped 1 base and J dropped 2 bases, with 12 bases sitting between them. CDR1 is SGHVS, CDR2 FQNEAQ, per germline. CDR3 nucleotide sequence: TGTGCCAGCAGCTTAGTTCAGGGGCCGACCTACGAGCAGTACTTC. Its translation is CASSLVQGPTYEQYF.

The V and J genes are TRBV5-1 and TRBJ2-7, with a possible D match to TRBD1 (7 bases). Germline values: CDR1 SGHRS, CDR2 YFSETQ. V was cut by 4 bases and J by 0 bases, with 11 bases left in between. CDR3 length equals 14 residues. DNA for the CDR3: TGCGCCAGCAGCCCAGGGGGGAACTCCTACGAGCAGTACTTC. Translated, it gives CASSPGGNSYEQYF. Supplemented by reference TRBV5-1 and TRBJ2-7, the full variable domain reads KAGVTQTPRYLIKTRGQQVTLSCSPISGHRSVSWYQQTPGQGLQFLFEYFSETQRNKGNFPGRFSGRQFSNSRSEMNVSTLELGDSALYLCASSPGGNSYEQYFGPGTRLTVT.

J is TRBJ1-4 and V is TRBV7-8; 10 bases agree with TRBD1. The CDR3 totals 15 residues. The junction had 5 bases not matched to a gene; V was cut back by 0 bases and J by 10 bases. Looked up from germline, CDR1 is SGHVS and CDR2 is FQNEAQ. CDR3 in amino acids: CASSLAGTGVGKLFF. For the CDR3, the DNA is TGTGCCAGCAGCTTAGCAGGGACAGGGGTAGGAAAACTGTTTTTT.

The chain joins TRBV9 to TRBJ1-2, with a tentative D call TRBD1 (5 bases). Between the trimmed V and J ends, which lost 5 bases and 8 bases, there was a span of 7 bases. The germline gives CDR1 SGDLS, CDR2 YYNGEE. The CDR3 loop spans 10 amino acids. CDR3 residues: CASRGVGYTF. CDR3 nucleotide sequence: TGTGCCAGCAGAGGGGTGGGCTACACCTTC. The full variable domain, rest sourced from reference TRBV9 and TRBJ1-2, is DSGVTQTPKHLITATGQRVTLRCSPRSGDLSVYWYQQSLDQGLQFLIQYYNGEERAKGNILERFSAQQFPDLHSELNLSSLELGDSALYFCASRGVGYTFGSGTRLTVV.

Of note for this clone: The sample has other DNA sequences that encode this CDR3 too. In DNA, the CDR3 is TGCAGCGTTACTACAGGGACCGTGAACACTGAAGCTTTCTTT. Translation gives CSVTTGTVNTEAFF. The V gene is TRBV29-1, the J gene TRBJ1-1, with D possibly being TRBD1 (6 bases). Deletions cut 5 bases from V and 0 bases from J, with 13 bases between. There are 14 residues in the CDR3. Germline CDR1 reads SQVTM; CDR2 reads ANQGSEA.

The CDR3: CASPSGDSNQPQHF. The CDR3 DNA reads as TGTGCCAGCCCTAGCGGCGATAGCAATCAGCCCCAGCATTTT. The chain is built from TRBV6-4 and TRBJ1-5; D ambiguous. The V end was cut by 8 bases, the J end by 0 bases, with 11 bases between. Germline CDR1 reads MRHNA; CDR2 reads SNTAGT. The CDR3 contains 14 residues.

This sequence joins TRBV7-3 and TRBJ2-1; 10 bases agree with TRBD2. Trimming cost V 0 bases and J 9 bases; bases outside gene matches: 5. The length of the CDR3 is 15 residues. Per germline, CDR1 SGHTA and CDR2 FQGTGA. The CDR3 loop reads CASSLTLVAGGEQFF. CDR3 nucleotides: TGTGCCAGCAGCTTAACCCTGGTAGCGGGGGGTGAGCAGTTCTTC. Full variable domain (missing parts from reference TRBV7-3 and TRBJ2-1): GAGVSQTPSNKVTEKGKYVELRCDPISGHTALYWYRQSLGQGPEFLIYFQGTGAADDSGLPNDRFFAVRPEGSVSTLKIQRTERGDSAVYLCASSLTLVAGGEQFFGPGTRLTVL.

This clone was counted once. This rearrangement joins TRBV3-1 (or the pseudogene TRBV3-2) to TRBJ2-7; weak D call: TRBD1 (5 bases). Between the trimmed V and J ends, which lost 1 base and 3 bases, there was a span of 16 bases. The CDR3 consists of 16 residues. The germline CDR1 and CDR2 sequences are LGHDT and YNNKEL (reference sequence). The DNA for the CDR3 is TGTGCCAGCAGCCAAGCCCTCGGACACGAATTCTACGAGCAGTACTTC. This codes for CASSQALGHEFYEQYF.

The CDR3 loop is CASSQTNYGYTF. For the CDR3, the DNA is TGTGCCAGCAGCCAGACTAACTATGGCTACACCTTC. The chain couples TRBV6-5 to TRBJ1-2, with unresolved D. CDR3 length: 12 amino acids. Germline V gene data show CDR1 as MNHEY and CDR2 as SVGAGI. V dropped 6 bases and J dropped 0 bases, with 5 bases sitting between them.

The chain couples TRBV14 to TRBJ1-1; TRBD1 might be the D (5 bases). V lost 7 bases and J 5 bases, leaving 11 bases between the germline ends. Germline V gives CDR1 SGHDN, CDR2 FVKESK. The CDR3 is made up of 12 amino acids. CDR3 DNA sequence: TGTGCCAGCACCTTGGGGGGAACTGAAGCTTTCTTT. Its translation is CASTLGGTEAFF. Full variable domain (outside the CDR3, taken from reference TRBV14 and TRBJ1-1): EAGVTQFPSHSVIEKGQTVTLRCDPISGHDNLYWYRRVMGKEIKFLLHFVKESKQDESGMPNNRFLAERTGGTYSTLKVQPAELEDSGVYFCASTLGGTEAFFGQGTRLTVV.

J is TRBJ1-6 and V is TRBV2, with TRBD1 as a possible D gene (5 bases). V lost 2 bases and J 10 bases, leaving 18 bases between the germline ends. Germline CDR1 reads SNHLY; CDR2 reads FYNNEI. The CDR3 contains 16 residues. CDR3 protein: CASSEFRPGGGSPLHF. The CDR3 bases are TGTGCCAGCAGTGAATTTAGGCCCGGGGGGGGATCACCCCTCCACTTT.

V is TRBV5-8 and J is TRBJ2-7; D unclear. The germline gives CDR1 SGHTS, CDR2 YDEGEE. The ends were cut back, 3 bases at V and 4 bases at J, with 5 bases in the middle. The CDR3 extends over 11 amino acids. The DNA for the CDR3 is TGTGCCAGCAGCTCTTTATACGAGCAGTACTTC. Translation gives CASSSLYEQYF.

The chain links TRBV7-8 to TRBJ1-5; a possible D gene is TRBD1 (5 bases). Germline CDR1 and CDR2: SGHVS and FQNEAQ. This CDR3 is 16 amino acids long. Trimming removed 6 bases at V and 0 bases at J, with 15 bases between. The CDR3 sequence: CASSSSQGNSNQPQHF. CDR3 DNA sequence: TGTGCCAGCAGTTCCTCCCAGGGAAATAGCAATCAGCCCCAGCATTTT.

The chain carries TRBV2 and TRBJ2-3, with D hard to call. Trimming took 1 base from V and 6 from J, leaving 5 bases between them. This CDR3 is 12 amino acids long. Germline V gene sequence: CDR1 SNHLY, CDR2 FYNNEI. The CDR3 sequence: CASSEVPDTQYF. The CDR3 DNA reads TGTGCCAGCAGTGAAGTTCCGGATACGCAGTATTTT.

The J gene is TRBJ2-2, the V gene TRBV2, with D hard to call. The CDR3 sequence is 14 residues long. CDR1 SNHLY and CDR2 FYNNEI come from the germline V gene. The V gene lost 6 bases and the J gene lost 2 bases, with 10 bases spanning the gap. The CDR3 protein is CASRTTLNTGELFF. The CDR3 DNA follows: TGTGCCAGCAGGACAACCCTTAACACCGGGGAGCTGTTTTTT.

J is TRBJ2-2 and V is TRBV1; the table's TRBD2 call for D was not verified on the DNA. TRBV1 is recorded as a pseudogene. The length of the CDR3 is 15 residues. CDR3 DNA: TGCACCAGCAGCCAAGAGGGGGGGCCCACCGGGGAGCTGTTTTTT. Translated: CTSSQEGGPTGELFF.

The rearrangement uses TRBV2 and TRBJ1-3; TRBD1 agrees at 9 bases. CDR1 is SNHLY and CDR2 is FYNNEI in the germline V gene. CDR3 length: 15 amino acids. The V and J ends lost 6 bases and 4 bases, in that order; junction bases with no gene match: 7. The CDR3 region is CASRIQGAGGNTIYF. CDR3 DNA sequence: TGTGCCAGCAGGATACAGGGGGCTGGAGGAAACACCATATATTTT. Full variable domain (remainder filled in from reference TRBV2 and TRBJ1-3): EPEVTQTPSHQVTQMGQEVILRCVPISNHLYFYWYRQILGQKVEFLVSFYNNEISEKSEIFDDQFSVERPDGSNFTLKIRSTKLEDSAMYFCASRIQGAGGNTIYFGEGSWLTVV.